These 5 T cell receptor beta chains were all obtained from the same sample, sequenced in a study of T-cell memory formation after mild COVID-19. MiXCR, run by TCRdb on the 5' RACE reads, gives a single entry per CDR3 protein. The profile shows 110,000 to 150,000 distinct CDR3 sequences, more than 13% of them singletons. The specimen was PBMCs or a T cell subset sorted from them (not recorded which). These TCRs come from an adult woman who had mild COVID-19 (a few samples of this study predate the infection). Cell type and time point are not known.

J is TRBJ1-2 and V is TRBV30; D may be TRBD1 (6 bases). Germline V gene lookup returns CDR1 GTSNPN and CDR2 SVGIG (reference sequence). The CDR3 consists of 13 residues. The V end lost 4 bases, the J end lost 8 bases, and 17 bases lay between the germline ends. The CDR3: CAWIPQGIGGYTF. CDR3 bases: TGTGCCTGGATACCCCAGGGGATCGGGGGCTACACCTTC.

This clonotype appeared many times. CDR3 in DNA: TGTGCCAGCAGTCTGACAGCCCGGCTAGAGACCCAGTACTTC. The encoded protein is CASSLTARLETQYF. The chain has TRBV6-6 and TRBJ2-5, with D perhaps matching TRBD1 (5 bases). V dropped 5 bases and J dropped 4 bases, with 14 bases sitting between them. Germline CDR1 is MNHNY and CDR2 is SVGAGI (reference sequence). The CDR3 sequence is 14 residues long.

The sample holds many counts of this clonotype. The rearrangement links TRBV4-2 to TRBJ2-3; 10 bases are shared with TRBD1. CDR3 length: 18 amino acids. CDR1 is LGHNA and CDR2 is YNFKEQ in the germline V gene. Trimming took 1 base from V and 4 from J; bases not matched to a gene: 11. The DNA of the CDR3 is TGTGCCAGCAGCCAAGGCCTAACCGGGACAGGGGTTCCAGATACGCAGTATTTT. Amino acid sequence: CASSQGLTGTGVPDTQYF.

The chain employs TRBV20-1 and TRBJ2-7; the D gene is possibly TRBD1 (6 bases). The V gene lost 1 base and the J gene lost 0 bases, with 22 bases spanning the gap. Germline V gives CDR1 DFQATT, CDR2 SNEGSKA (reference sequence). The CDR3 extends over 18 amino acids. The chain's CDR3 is CSARASSAAGVFSYEQYF. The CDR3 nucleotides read TGCAGTGCTAGAGCCTCATCGGCGGCAGGGGTGTTCTCCTACGAGCAGTACTTC.

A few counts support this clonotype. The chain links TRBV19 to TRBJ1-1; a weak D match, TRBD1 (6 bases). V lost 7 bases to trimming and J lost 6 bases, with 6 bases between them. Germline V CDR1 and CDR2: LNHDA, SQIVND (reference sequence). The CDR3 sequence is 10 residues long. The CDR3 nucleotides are TGTGCCAGTAAGGGGGCTGAAGCTTTCTTT. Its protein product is CASKGAEAFF.